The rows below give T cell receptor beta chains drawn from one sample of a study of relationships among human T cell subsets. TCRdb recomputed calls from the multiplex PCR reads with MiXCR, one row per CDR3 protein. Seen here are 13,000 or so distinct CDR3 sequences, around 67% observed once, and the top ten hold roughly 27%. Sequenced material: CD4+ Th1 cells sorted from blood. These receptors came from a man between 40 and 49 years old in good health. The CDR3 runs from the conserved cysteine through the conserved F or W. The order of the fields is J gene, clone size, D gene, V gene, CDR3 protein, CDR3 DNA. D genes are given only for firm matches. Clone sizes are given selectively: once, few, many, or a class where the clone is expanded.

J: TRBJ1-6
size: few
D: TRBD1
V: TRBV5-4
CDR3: CASSLGGGKDSPLHF
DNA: TGCGCCAGCAGCTTGGGAGGGGGCAAGGATTCACCCCTCCACTTT

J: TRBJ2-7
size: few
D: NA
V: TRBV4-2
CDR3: CASSPFGGSGTDEQYF
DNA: TGTGCCAGCAGCCCCTTTGGCGGCTCTGGGACGGACGAGCAGTACTTC

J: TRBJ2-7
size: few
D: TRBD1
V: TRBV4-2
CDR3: CASSQDLGTGLYEQYF
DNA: TGTGCCAGCAGCCAAGATCTCGGGACAGGCCTCTACGAGCAGTACTTC

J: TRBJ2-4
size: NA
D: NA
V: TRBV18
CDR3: CASSPPSQNIQYF
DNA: TGTGCCAGCTCACCACCGTCTCAAAACATTCAGTACTTC

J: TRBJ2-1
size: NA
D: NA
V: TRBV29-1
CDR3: CSVDRYQDEQFF
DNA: TGCAGCGTCGACAGGTATCAGGATGAGCAGTTCTTC

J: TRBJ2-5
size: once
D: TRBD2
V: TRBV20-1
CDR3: CSARASTSGSGETQYF
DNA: TGCAGTGCTAGAGCCTCCACTAGCGGGAGTGGGGAGACCCAGTACTTC

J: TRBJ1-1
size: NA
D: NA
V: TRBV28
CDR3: CASSLDQGGVSRTMDTEAFF
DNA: TGTGCCAGCAGTTTAGATCAGGGCGGGGTTTCGAGAACGATGGACACTGAAGCTTTCTTT

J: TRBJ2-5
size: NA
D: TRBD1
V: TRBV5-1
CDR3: CASSSGTGEETQYF
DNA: TGCGCCAGCAGCTCCGGGACAGGGGAAGAGACCCAGTACTTC

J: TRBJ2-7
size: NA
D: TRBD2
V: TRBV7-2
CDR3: CASSRGTSAYYEQYF
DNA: TGTGCCAGCAGCCGGGGGACTAGCGCCTACTACGAGCAGTACTTC

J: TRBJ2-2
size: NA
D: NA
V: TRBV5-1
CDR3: CASSLSITGELFF
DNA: TGCGCCAGCAGCTTGTCGATCACCGGGGAGCTGTTTTTT

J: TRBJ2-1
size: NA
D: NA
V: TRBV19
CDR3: CASSIAGEPQNNEQFF
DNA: TGTGCCAGTAGTATAGCCGGGGAGCCCCAAAACAATGAGCAGTTCTTC

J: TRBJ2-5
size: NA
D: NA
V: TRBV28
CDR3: CASSSAQEETQYF
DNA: TGTGCCAGCAGTTCCGCCCAGGAAGAGACCCAGTACTTC

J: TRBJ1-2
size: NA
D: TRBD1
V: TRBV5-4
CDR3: CASSLVTDRGRNGYTF
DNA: TGTGCCAGCAGCTTAGTTACGGACAGGGGGCGGAATGGCTACACCTTC

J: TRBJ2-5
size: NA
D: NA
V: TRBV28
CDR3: CASSSRSQYF
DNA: TGTGCCAGCAGTTCCCGGTCCCAGTACTTC

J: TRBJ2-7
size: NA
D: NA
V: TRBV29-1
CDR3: CSVEETRSSYEQYF
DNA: TGCAGCGTAGAAGAGACTAGGAGCTCCTACGAGCAGTACTTC

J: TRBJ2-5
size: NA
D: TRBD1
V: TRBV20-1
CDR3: CSAANRGLETQYF
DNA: TGCAGTGCGGCTAACAGGGGGCTAGAGACCCAGTACTTC

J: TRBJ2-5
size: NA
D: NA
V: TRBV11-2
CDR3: CASSLDGQRYQETQYF
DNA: TGTGCCAGCAGCTTAGACGGTCAGAGATACCAAGAGACCCAGTACTTC

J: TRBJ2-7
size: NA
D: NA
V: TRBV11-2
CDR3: CASSLFLSYEQYF
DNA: TGTGCCAGCAGCTTATTTCTTTCCTACGAGCAGTACTTC

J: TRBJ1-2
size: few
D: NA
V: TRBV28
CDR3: CASSDSPLYGYTF
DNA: TGTGCCAGCAGTGACAGTCCTCTATATGGCTACACCTTC

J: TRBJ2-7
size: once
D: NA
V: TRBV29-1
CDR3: CSVIQGAAYEQYF
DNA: TGCAGCGTTATACAGGGAGCCGCTTACGAGCAGTACTTC

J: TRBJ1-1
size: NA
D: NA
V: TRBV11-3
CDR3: CASSLKGTQQNTEAFF
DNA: TGTGCCAGCAGCCTCAAAGGGACCCAACAGAACACTGAAGCTTTCTTT

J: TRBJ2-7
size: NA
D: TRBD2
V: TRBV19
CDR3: CASSMVLAAVPYEQYF
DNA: TGTGCCAGTAGTATGGTGCTAGCGGCAGTTCCCTACGAGCAGTACTTC

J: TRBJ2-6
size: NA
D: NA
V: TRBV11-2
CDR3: CASSFSGANVLTF
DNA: TGTGCCAGCAGCTTCTCAGGGGCCAACGTCCTGACTTTC

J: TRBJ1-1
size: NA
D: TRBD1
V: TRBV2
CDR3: CASSGDRYTEAFF
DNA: TGTGCCAGCAGCGGGGACAGGTACACTGAAGCTTTCTTT

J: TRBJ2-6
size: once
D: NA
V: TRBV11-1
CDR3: CASSLVSGAGANVLTF
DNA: TGTGCCAGCAGCTTAGTCTCAGGGGCTGGGGCCAACGTCCTGACTTTC

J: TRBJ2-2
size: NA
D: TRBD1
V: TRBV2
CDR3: CASRGQGRNTGELFF
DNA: TGTGCCAGCAGAGGACAGGGGAGGAACACCGGGGAGCTGTTTTTT

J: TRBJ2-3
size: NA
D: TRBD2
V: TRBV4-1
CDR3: CASSHPDPRLAEHTDTQYF
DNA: TGCGCCAGCAGCCATCCAGACCCCCGCCTAGCGGAACACACAGATACGCAGTATTTT

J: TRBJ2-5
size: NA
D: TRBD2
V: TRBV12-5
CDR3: CASGSASGRGQETQYF
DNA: TGTGCTAGTGGTTCCGCCAGCGGGAGGGGACAAGAGACCCAGTACTTC

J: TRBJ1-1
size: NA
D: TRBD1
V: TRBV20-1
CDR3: CSASRQGVTEAFF
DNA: TGCAGTGCTAGTCGCCAGGGGGTCACTGAAGCTTTCTTT

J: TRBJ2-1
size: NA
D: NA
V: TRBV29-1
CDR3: CSIGRDKIYNEQFF
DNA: TGCAGCATTGGACGGGACAAAATCTACAATGAGCAGTTCTTC